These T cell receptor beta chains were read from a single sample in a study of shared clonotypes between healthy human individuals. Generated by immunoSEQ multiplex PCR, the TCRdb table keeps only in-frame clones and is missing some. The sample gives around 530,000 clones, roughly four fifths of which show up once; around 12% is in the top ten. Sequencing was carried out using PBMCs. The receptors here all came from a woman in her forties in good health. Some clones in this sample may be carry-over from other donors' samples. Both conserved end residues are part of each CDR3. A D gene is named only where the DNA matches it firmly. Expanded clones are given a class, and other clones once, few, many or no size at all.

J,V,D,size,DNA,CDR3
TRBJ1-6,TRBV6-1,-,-,TGTGCCAGCAGTGAGTCGGCAGGGGATAATTCACCCCTCCACTTT,CASSESAGDNSPLHF
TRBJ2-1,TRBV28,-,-,TGTGCCAGCAGTTTCCCTCGGGGCGGGCACTACAATGAGCAGTTCTTC,CASSFPRGGHYNEQFF
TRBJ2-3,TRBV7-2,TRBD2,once,TGTGCCAGCAGCTCCCGGGGCTATAGCGGGGGAGGGACAGATACGCAGTATTTT,CASSSRGYSGGGTDTQYF
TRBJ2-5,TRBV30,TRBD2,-,TGTGCCTGGGGACTAGCGGGCGTAGAGACCCAGTACTTC,CAWGLAGVETQYF
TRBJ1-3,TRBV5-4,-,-,TGTGCCAGCAGCTTGGGCAGGGAGTTCGGAAACACCATATATTTT,CASSLGREFGNTIYF
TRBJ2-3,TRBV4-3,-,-,TGCGCCAGCAGCCAGGAAAGACTAGGCACAGATACGCAGTATTTT,CASSQERLGTDTQYF
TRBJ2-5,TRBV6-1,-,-,TGTGCCAGCAGTGAAACGGTAGCGGAACAAGAGACCCAGTACTTC,CASSETVAEQETQYF
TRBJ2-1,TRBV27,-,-,TGTGCCAGCAGTTCCCAACCTCCGGGGGTGTACCCCCAAAATGAGCAGTTCTTC,CASSSQPPGVYPQNEQFF
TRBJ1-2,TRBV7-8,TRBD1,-,TGTGCCAGCAGCCCCCGAGACAGGGGTAGGAAAGATGGCTACACCTTC,CASSPRDRGRKDGYTF
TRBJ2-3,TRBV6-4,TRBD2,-,TGTGCCATCCAAGGCGGGAGTCCCACAGATACGCAGTATTTT,CAIQGGSPTDTQYF
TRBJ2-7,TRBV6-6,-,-,TGTGCCAGCAGTTACGACGGGACGGAATACGAGCAGTACTTC,CASSYDGTEYEQYF
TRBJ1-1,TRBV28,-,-,TGTGCCAGCAGCTTAGGACAGATTGAAGCTTTCTTT,CASSLGQIEAFF
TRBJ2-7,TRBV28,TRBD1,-,TGTGCCAGCACCTTGGGACAGGACGTCTACGAGCAGTACTTC,CASTLGQDVYEQYF
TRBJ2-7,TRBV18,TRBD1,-,TGTGCCAGCTCACCGGCAGGGGGCTTCGGCGAGCAGTACTTC,CASSPAGGFGEQYF
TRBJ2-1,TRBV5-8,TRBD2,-,TGTGCCAGCAGGAGGGACTACCGAAACTACAATGAGCAGTTCTTC,CASRRDYRNYNEQFF
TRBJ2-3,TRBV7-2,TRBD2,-,TGTGCCAGCAGCTTTTCTAGCGGCCCCGGGGGAGATACGCAGTATTTT,CASSFSSGPGGDTQYF
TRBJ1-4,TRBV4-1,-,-,TGCGCCAGCAGCCAAGATTGGAACTCGGCCCAAAAACTGTTTTTT,CASSQDWNSAQKLFF
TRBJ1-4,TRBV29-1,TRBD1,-,TGCAGCGCGGGACAGAGTAATGAAAAACTGTTTTTT,CSAGQSNEKLFF
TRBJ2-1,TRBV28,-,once,TGTGCCAGCGCCAGAACAGGGATTCACAATGAGCAGTTCTTC,CASARTGIHNEQFF
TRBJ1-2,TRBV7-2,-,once,TGTGCCAGCAGCTTGGACAAAGTGTATGGCTACACCTTC,CASSLDKVYGYTF
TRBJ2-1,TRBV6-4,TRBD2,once,TGTGCCAGCAGCCCCTTAGCGGGAGACGTCAATGAGCAGTTCTTC,CASSPLAGDVNEQFF
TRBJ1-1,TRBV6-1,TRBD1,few,TGTGCCAGCAACCCGACAGGGGCGGGGGGAACTGAAGCTTTCTTT,CASNPTGAGGTEAFF
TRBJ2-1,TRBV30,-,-,TGTGCCTGGAGTGGTAACGATGAGCAGTTCTTC,CAWSGNDEQFF
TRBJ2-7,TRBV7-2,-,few,TGTGCCAGCAGCTTAGAGGCTCCCGGGACTTTGAGCTCCTACGAGCAGTACTTC,CASSLEAPGTLSSYEQYF
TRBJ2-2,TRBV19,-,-,TGTGCCAGTAGTTTCTTCCCCGGGGAGCTGTTTTTT,CASSFFPGELFF
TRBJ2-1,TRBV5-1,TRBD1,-,TGCGCCAGCAGCGGAGGACAGGGGGCACTGAATGAGCAGTTCTTC,CASSGGQGALNEQFF
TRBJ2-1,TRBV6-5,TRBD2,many,TGTGCCAGCAGTTACCACACTAGCGGGCACAATGAGCAGTTCTTC,CASSYHTSGHNEQFF
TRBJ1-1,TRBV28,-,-,TGTGCCAGCAGTTTTGTCGTTTACACTGAAGCTTTCTTT,CASSFVVYTEAFF
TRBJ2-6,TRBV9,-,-,TGTGCCAGCAGACCACCGGGCAGCGCGAACTCTGGGGCCAACGTCCTGACTTTC,CASRPPGSANSGANVLTF
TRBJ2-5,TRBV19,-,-,TGTGCCAGTAGTAGCAGGGACCGGGAGACCCAGTACTTC,CASSSRDRETQYF
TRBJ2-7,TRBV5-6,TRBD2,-,TGTGCCAGCAGCTTCCCCGCCCGCGGGGGGGACGAGCAGTACTTC,CASSFPARGGDEQYF
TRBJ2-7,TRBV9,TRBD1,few,TGTGCCAGCAATAACAGGGGGCTCGACGAGCAGTACTTC,CASNNRGLDEQYF
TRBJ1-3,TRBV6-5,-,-,TGTGCCAGCAGTATAACAGCTTTCTCTGGAAACACCATATATTTT,CASSITAFSGNTIYF
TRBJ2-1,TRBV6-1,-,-,TGTGCCAGCACCCCCATGGACGGATACTACAATGAGCAGTTCTTC,CASTPMDGYYNEQFF
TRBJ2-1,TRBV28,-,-,TGTGCCAGCAGTTTTGACTCCCCCCCCGCACAGCTATACAATGAGCAGTTCTTC,CASSFDSPPAQLYNEQFF
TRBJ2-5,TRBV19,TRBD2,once,TGTGCCAGTAGTATTGACCTAGCGGGAGAGACCCAGTACTTC,CASSIDLAGETQYF
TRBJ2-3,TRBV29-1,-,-,TGCAGCGTTGGGGGCTCCACAGATACGCAGTATTTT,CSVGGSTDTQYF
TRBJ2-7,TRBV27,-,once,TGTGCCAGCAGCTACGAGCAGTACTTC,CASSYEQYF
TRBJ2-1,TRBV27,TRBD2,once,TGTGCCAGCACCCCCTCTAGCGGGAGATTGCGTGAGCAGTTCTTC,CASTPSSGRLREQFF
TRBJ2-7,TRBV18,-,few,TGTGCCAGCTCACCAAACGGCAGATACTACGAGCAGTACTTC,CASSPNGRYYEQYF
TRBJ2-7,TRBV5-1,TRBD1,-,TGCGCCAGCAGCGAAATCGACAGGGGTACCTACGAGCAGTACTTC,CASSEIDRGTYEQYF
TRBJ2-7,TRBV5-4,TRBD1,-,TGTGCCAGCAGTCGAGGGGGCCCCGGCTACGAGCAGTACTTC,CASSRGGPGYEQYF